This T cell receptor beta chain was recovered during a study of immune heterogeneity within non-small cell lung tumors. Study context: The composition of the tumors was several squamous cell carcinomas, about 10 non-squamous carcinomas and 1 not otherwise specified.

TCRs were amplified from 600 ng gDNA of bulk tumor per sample. Doctors removed several biopsies from each primary tumor during surgery, keeping them far apart. Those enrolled were patients newly diagnosed with untreated non-small cell lung cancer and undergoing curative surgery. CDR3 of TCR beta was amplified by multiplex PCR that used 32 V and 13 J primers. TCRdb reanalysed the multiplex PCR reads using MiXCR and keeps one entry per CDR3 protein. There are just over 4,000 distinct CDR3 sequences in the sample; approximately 30% occur only once, and about 12% lies in the top ten. V shed 5 bases and J shed 0 bases, with 12 bases lying between them. The CDR3 is 14 amino acids. Germline CDR1 is DFQATT and CDR2 is SNEGSKA (reference sequence). The table lists this clonotype with a few counts.

The rearrangement joins TRBV20-1 to TRBJ2-3; D perhaps matches TRBD1 (6 bases). The sequence was collected from a man aged 60 to 75 with non-small cell lung cancer. Sample: lung tumor tissue. Here the CDR3 reads CSAHTGPSTDTQYF. The CDR3 region has the DNA TGCAGTGCTCACACAGGGCCCAGCACAGATACGCAGTATTTT.